These T cell receptor beta chains were read from a single sample in a study of blood T cell repertoires in COVID-19. Sequenced by immunoSEQ multiplex PCR; TCRdb stores in-frame clones only, minus some. The sample contains about 410,000 clones, about nine tenths of which appear only once. Sequencing was performed on peripheral blood. The receptors originated from a woman in her thirties or forties with COVID-19, enrolled during active disease. Both conserved end residues are part of each CDR3. D genes are given only for firm matches. The size field is filled for only some rows; it gives once, few, many or a size class.

TRBV10-3	TRBJ2-7	.	TRBD1	CAISEGTGVTYEQYF	TGTGCCATCAGTGAGGGGACAGGGGTGACCTACGAGCAGTACTTC
TRBV7-2	TRBJ2-5	.	.	CASSLGSGGETQYF	TGTGCCAGCAGCTTAGGTTCAGGAGGAGAGACCCAGTACTTC
TRBV29-1	TRBJ2-2	.	.	CSAALTAVTGELFF	TGCAGCGCTGCCCTGACAGCCGTCACCGGGGAGCTGTTTTTT
TRBV5-5	TRBJ1-2	.	.	CASSVTGVGGYTF	TGTGCCAGCAGCGTAACCGGGGTAGGAGGCTACACCTTC
TRBV7-9	TRBJ2-5	once	TRBD1	CASSSRRDRGFRQETQYF	TGTGCCAGCAGCTCGCGCCGGGACAGGGGGTTCCGCCAAGAGACCCAGTACTTC
TRBV27	TRBJ1-4	.	.	CASSLVGYSNEKLFF	TGTGCCAGCAGTTTGGTGGGCTACAGTAATGAAAAACTGTTTTTT
TRBV16	TRBJ1-2	.	.	CASSQFNRVEYGYTF	TGTGCCAGCAGCCAATTCAACAGGGTGGAGTATGGCTACACCTTC
TRBV18	TRBJ2-5	.	.	CASSQRHAEETQYF	TGTGCCAGCTCACAGAGACACGCCGAAGAGACCCAGTACTTC
TRBV11-2	TRBJ1-4	.	.	CASSFLGPPPVNEKLFF	TGTGCCAGCAGCTTTTTGGGCCCCCCCCCAGTTAATGAAAAACTGTTTTTT
TRBV4-3	TRBJ2-2	.	.	CASSQPGYGGTGELFF	TGCGCCAGCAGCCAACCAGGGTACGGGGGCACCGGGGAGCTGTTTTTT